This record looks at one TCR beta chain sequence and its context. The antigen is undetermined. Per germline, CDR1 SGHTA and CDR2 FQGNSA. V dropped 10 bases and J dropped 0 bases, with 18 bases sitting between them. This CDR3 region has 15 residues. This specimen belongs to a study of CD4+ T cells in melanoma. Overall study results and limits: Diverse differentiation states were reported for melanoma neoantigen-specific CD4+ T cells. A reported correlation linked neoantigen-specific CD4+ T cells to CD8+, macrophage and B cell function.

Assay: immunoSEQ multiplex PCR; the TCRdb copy retains only in-frame clones and omits some. The data hold roughly 120,000 clones, with 92% observed a single time. This chain connects TRBV7-2 to TRBJ1-2; the D is unclear. The sequence was obtained from a human donor with melanoma. Sample: peripheral blood. The CDR3 here is CAIFGEGFTNYGYTF. Written as DNA, the CDR3 is TGTGCCATCTTTGGCGAGGGATTCACTAACTATGGCTACACCTTC.